The entry below gives a single T cell receptor (beta chain) sequence along with its context. Its cognate antigen is unknown. Repertoires were generated with immunoSEQ multiplex PCR, while TCRdb's copy carries only in-frame clones and drops some. This sample carries 180,000 or so clones, roughly 93% of them seen once, and the ten largest clones take more than 0.85%. The sample originates from a study of T cell responses to AZD1222 COVID-19 vaccine. This CDR3 region has 14 residues. V shed 5 bases, J shed 6 bases, and the junction held 7 bases outside the gene matches. Germline V lookup: CDR1 LGHDT, CDR2 YNNKEL (reference sequence). Study-level findings and limits: Two doses of AZD1222 preceded a rise in Spike-specific TCR breadth and depth. Nearly half of the spike-specific TCRs reportedly recognize variant regions that carry no mutations. Baseline antibody screening turned up just 6 or 7 seropositive AZD1222 recipients. Donor demographics were predominantly white British with a female majority; clonal diversity may be underestimated.

This chain links TRBV3-1 (or the pseudogene TRBV3-2) with TRBJ2-5; 9 bases match TRBD2. This sequence was found in an adult who received the MenACWY meningococcal vaccine as a control. Sample: peripheral blood, taken 28 days after the second dose of the MenACWY control vaccine. The CDR3 nucleotides read TGTGCCAGCAGCTGGCGGGGGGGCGGAAAGACCCAGTACTTC. Protein: CASSWRGGGKTQYF.